Included here is one T cell receptor beta chain sequence, with context. The sample is drawn from a study of monozygotic twins with inflammatory bowel disease. The CDR3 length is 14 residues. Per the germline V gene, CDR1 is SGHNT and CDR2 is YYREEE (reference sequence). Template switching appended UMIs that held a 6-nucleotide sample barcode. Nested PCRs of around 15 and 10 cycles, two in total, were run on TCRalpha and TCRbeta cDNA. TCRdb re-called the 5' RACE reads, yielding one record per CDR3 amino acid sequence without DNA. The sample table sets out 200,000 to 250,000 distinct CDR3 sequences. The sequence derives from a human donor with ulcerative colitis or Crohn's disease, or a healthy co-twin of an affected twin (not recorded which). The sample consisted of blood. The chain combines TRBV5-4 with TRBJ2-3; TCRdb's assignment of TRBD2 cannot be checked, as there is no DNA. CDR3 region: CASSLTRTTDTQYF. The whole variable domain, remainder taken from reference TRBV5-4 and TRBJ2-3, is ETGVTQSPTHLIKTRGQQVTLRCSSQSGHNTVSWYQQALGQGPQFIFQYYREEENGRGNFPPRFSGLQFPNYSSELNVNALELDDSALYLCASSLTRTTDTQYFGPGTRLTVL.